Listed here are 10 T cell receptor beta chains from one sample, sequenced in a study of T cells in Graves' hyperthyroidism and ophthalmopathy. RNA transcripts provided the source from which TCR beta CDR3 regions were amplified. A first-round RT-PCR of the TCR CDR3 used the HTBI primer set. MiXCR, applied by TCRdb to the multiplex PCR reads, yields one record per CDR3 protein. The sample holds 650,000 to 700,000 distinct CDR3 sequences, about 18% seen once. The source material was blood. These receptors all come from a man aged 50 to 59 with Graves' hyperthyroidism.

This clonotype was observed a handful of times. The CDR3 DNA reads TGTGCCAGCAGCCTAGGACTAGAGCGGGTCTACGAGCAGTACTTC. This sequence encodes CASSLGLERVYEQYF. This chain links TRBV6-1 with TRBJ2-7; TRBD2 agrees at 7 bases. Trimming removed 6 bases from V and 3 bases from J; junction bases left unmatched: 11. The CDR3 extends over 15 amino acids. From germline, CDR1 is MNHNS and CDR2 SASEGT.

This clonotype was observed at least ten times. This chain joins TRBV12-3 or TRBV12-4 and TRBJ2-4, with D possibly being TRBD2 (6 bases). The CDR3 spans 16 residues. V lost 0 bases, J lost 10 bases, and 19 bases lay in between. CDR3 loop: CASSLAGGPPHRIQYF. CDR3 coding DNA: TGTGCCAGCAGTTTAGCGGGAGGACCACCCCATAGAATTCAGTACTTC.

This clonotype was counted between two and nine times. The J gene is TRBJ2-7, the V gene TRBV28, with 7 bases aligning to TRBD1. Germline V gene sequence: CDR1 MDHEN, CDR2 SYDVKM. The CDR3 runs 14 residues. Trimming at V came to 7 bases and at J to 3 bases, leaving 9 bases not matched to a gene. CDR3 sequence reads: CASKNWDSNYEQYF. CDR3 DNA sequence: TGTGCCAGCAAAAACTGGGACAGCAACTACGAGCAGTACTTC. The variable domain in full, with the rest retrieved from reference TRBV28 and TRBJ2-7, is DVKVTQSSRYLVKRTGEKVFLECVQDMDHENMFWYRQDPGLGLRLIYFSYDVKMKEKGDIPEGYSVSREKKERFSLILESASTNQTSMYLCASKNWDSNYEQYFGPGTRLTVT.

Comments on this clonotype: This clone may be a read error of a much larger clone one base away. The rearrangement links TRBV24-1 to TRBJ2-2; D not certain. Trimming took 6 bases from V and 4 from J, leaving 11 bases between them. The V gene's germline CDR1 is KGHDR and CDR2 SFDVKD. The CDR3 loop spans 14 amino acids. In DNA, the CDR3 is TGTGCCACCAGTTACCGTCTTAGCACCGGGGAGCTGTTTTTT. It encodes CATSYRLSTGELFF.

This clonotype was detected a few times. The genes are TRBV6-1 and TRBJ2-5; 8 bases map to TRBD2. The trim removed 8 bases at V and 4 bases at J, leaving 12 bases unmatched. The V gene's germline CDR1 is MNHNS and CDR2 SASEGT. The CDR3 runs to 15 residues. The CDR3 is CASLNRAGGTETQYF. CDR3 bases: TGTGCCAGCTTGAATCGGGCGGGAGGTACAGAGACCCAGTACTTC.

CDR3 bases: TGCAGTGGGCAAGCGGGAGCCACAGATACGCAGTATTTT. It codes for CSGQAGATDTQYF. The chain is built from TRBV20-1 and TRBJ2-3, with TRBD2 identical over 8 bases. CDR3 length equals 13 residues. From germline, CDR1 is DFQATT and CDR2 SNEGSKA (reference sequence). V shed 7 bases and J 2 bases; nucleotides not matched to a gene: 5.

The V call is TRBV9, the J call TRBJ2-3, with D unresolved. Germline CDR1 reads SGDLS; CDR2 reads YYNGEE. V was shortened by 0 bases and J by 6 bases, with 8 bases between the two germline ends. The CDR3 sequence is 13 residues long. The CDR3 loop reads CASSVATWDTQYF. CDR3 in DNA: TGTGCCAGCAGCGTAGCTACTTGGGATACGCAGTATTTT.

This clonotype was observed many times. This chain uses TRBV2 with TRBJ2-7; D not resolved. V lost 8 bases and J 5 bases, leaving 16 bases between the germline ends. This CDR3 contains 13 residues. Per germline, CDR1 SNHLY and CDR2 FYNNEI. The CDR3 coding sequence is TGTGCCAGCCTTGCAGTGAATGATGACGAGCAGTACTTC. This translates into CASLAVNDDEQYF.

This clonotype has at least ten counts. The rearrangement uses TRBV19 and TRBJ2-7; 8 bases fit TRBD2. Germline V gene sequence: CDR1 LNHDA, CDR2 SQIVND (reference sequence). Unmatched junction bases numbered 6, after V lost 5 bases and J lost 6 bases. The CDR3 covers 13 residues. The CDR3 sequence is CASSPSGGAEQYF. CDR3 DNA: TGTGCCAGTAGTCCCTCGGGGGGGGCCGAGCAGTACTTC.

This clonotype was picked up many times. A single base separates this from a much larger clone, so it may be a read error. The V call is TRBV13, the J call TRBJ2-5; D gene ambiguous. Germline V gene data show CDR1 as PRHDT and CDR2 as FYEKMQ (reference sequence). This CDR3 has 11 amino acids. Here the CDR3 DNA reads TGTGCCAGCAGCTTACAAGGGACCCAGTACTTC. Protein product: CASSLQGTQYF. Combining the CDR3 with reference TRBV13 and TRBJ2-5 gives the whole variable domain AAGVIQSPRHLIKEKRETATLKCYPIPRHDTVYWYQQGPGQDPQFLISFYEKMQSDKGSIPDRFSAQQFSDYHSELNMSSLELGDSALYFCASSLQGTQYFGPGTRLLVL.